Listed below are T cell receptor beta chains from one sample, sequenced in a study of blood T cell repertoires in COVID-19. Data came from immunoSEQ multiplex PCR; TCRdb stores just in-frame clones and leaves some out. The sample contains approximately 200,000 clones, 87% of which appear only once. Sequencing was carried out using PBMCs or T cells enriched from blood (not recorded which). These receptor sequences come from a woman in her twenties or thirties who had recovered from COVID-19. Both conserved end residues are part of each CDR3. Each record gives: V gene, J gene, clone size, D gene, CDR3 protein, CDR3 DNA. D genes are given only for firm matches. Size is stated for part of the rows, as once, few or many counts, or as a class when the clone is expanded.

>TRBV11-2|TRBJ1-1|.|TRBD1
CASSPFTGGTEAFF
TGTGCCAGCAGCCCGTTTACAGGGGGCACTGAAGCTTTCTTT
>TRBV4-3|TRBJ1-2|.|.
CASSPQAGDAYGYTF
TGCGCCAGCAGCCCCCAAGCCGGGGATGCCTATGGCTACACCTTC
>TRBV9|TRBJ2-1|.|TRBD2
CASARTSGWDEQFF
TGTGCCAGCGCGCGGACTAGCGGTTGGGATGAGCAGTTCTTC
>TRBV19|TRBJ1-4|.|.
CASSVQGEANEKLFF
TGTGCCAGTAGTGTACAGGGAGAGGCGAATGAAAAACTGTTTTTT
>TRBV2|TRBJ1-3|.|.
CASSDTDLLSGNTIYF
TGTGCCAGCAGTGACACCGACTTGCTCTCTGGAAACACCATATATTTT
>TRBV11-3|TRBJ1-2|.|TRBD1
CASSPRQGTNYGYTF
TGTGCCAGCAGCCCCCGACAGGGGACTAACTATGGCTACACCTTC
>TRBV7-2|TRBJ2-3|.|.
CASSLRVLDTQYF
TGTGCCAGCAGCTTGAGGGTTCTAGATACGCAGTATTTT
>TRBV5-1|TRBJ2-3|.|.
CASSLIQGTDTQYF
TGCGCCAGCAGCTTAATCCAGGGAACAGATACGCAGTATTTT
>TRBV7-9|TRBJ1-4|.|.
CASSLESGYNEKLFF
TGTGCCAGCAGCTTAGAATCAGGCTATAATGAAAAACTGTTTTTT
>TRBV24-1|TRBJ2-3|.|.
CATSDFRDEGDLNTQYF
TGTGCCACCAGTGATTTCCGAGATGAGGGGGATCTGAATACGCAGTATTTT
>TRBV2|TRBJ1-5|.|.
CASTLGAINQPQHF
TGTGCCAGCACCCTTGGGGCCATCAATCAGCCCCAGCATTTT
>TRBV20-1|TRBJ1-2|.|.
CSASTRAERKGYTF
TGCAGTGCTAGTACCAGGGCGGAACGTAAAGGCTACACCTTC
>TRBV5-1|TRBJ2-1|once|.
CASSSNPLYNEQFF
TGCGCCAGCAGCTCAAATCCGCTATACAATGAGCAGTTCTTC
>TRBV11-3|TRBJ1-4|.|TRBD1
CASSWGQGTNEKLFF
TGTGCCAGCAGCTGGGGACAGGGGACTAATGAAAAACTGTTTTTT
>TRBV12-3/TRBV12-4|TRBJ1-2|.|.
CASSSSRYGYTF
TGTGCCAGCAGTTCCAGTCGATATGGCTACACCTTC
>TRBV18|TRBJ2-7|.|TRBD1
CASSLRQGDTYEQYF
TGTGCCAGCTCACTTCGACAGGGGGATACCTACGAGCAGTACTTC